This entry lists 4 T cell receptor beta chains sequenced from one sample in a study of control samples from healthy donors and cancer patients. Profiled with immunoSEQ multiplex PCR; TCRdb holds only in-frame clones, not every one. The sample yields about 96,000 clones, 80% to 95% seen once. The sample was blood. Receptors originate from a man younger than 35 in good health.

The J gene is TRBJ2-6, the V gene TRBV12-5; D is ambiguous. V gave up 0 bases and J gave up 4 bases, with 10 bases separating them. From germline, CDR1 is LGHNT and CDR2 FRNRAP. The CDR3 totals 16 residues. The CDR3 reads CASGLVLGSGANVLTF. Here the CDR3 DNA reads TGTGCTAGTGGTTTGGTACTCGGTTCAGGGGCCAACGTCCTGACTTTC.

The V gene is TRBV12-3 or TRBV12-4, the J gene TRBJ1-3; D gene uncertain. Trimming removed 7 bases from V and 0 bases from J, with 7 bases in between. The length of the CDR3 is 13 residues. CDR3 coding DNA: TGTGCCAGCACAGCTAGCTCTGGAAACACCATATATTTT. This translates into CASTASSGNTIYF.

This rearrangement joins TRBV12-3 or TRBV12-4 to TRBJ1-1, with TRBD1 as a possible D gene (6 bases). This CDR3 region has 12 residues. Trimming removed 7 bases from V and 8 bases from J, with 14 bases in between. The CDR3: CASTNRGREAFF. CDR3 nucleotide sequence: TGTGCCAGCACCAATAGGGGGAGAGAAGCTTTCTTT.

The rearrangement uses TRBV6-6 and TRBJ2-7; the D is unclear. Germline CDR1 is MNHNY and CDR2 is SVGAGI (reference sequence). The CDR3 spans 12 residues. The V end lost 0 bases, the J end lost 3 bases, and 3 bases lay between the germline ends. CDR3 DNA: TGTGCCAGCAGTTACTCCCGCTACGAGCAGTACTTC. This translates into CASSYSRYEQYF.